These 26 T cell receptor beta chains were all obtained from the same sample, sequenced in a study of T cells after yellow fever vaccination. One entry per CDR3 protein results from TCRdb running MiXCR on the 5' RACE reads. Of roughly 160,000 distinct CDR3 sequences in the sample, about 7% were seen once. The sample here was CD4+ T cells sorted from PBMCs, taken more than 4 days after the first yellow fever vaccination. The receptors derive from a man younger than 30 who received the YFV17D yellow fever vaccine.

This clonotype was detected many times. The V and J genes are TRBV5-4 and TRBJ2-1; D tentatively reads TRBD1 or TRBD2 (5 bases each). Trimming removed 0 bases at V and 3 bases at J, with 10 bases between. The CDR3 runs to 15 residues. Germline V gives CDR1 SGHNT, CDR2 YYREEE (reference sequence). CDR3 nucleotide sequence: TGTGCCAGCAGCTTGGGGGGGTGGAACTACAATGAGCAGTTCTTC. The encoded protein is CASSLGGWNYNEQFF.

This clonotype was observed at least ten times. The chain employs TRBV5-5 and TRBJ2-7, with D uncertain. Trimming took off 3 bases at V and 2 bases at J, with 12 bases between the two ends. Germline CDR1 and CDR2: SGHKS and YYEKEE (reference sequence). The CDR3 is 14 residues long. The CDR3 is CASSYSLVAYEQYV. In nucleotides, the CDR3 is TGTGCCAGCAGCTACAGCCTGGTCGCCTACGAGCAGTACGTC.

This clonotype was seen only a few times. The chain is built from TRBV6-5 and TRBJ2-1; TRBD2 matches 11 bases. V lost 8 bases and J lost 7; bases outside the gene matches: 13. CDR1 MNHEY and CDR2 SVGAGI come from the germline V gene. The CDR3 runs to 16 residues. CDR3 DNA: TGTGCCAGCGGCCGCCGAGCTAGCGGGGGGAGAAATGAGCAGTTCTTC. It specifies CASGRRASGGRNEQFF.

The CDR3 DNA follows: TGTGCCAGCAGCTCCCGCGGACAGAAGAGCTCCTACGAGCAGTACTTC. It specifies CASSSRGQKSSYEQYF. The chain couples TRBV7-2 to TRBJ2-7, with a weak D call TRBD1 (6 bases). CDR1 and CDR2 (germline): SGHTA, FQGNSA. Trimming took 4 bases from V and 0 from J, leaving 16 bases between them. The CDR3 consists of 16 residues.

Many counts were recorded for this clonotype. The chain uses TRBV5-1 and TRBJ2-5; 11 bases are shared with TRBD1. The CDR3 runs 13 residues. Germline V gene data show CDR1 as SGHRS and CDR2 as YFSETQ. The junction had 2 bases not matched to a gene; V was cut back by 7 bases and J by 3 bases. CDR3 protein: CASGQGAKETQYF. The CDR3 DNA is TGCGCCAGCGGACAGGGGGCCAAAGAGACCCAGTACTTC.

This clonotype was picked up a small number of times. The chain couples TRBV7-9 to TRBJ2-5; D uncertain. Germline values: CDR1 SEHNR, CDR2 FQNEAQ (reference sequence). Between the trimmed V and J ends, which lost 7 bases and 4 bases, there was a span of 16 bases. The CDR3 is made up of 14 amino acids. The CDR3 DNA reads TGTGCCAGCAACAACCGAGACCACCTAGAGACCCAGTACTTC. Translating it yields CASNNRDHLETQYF.

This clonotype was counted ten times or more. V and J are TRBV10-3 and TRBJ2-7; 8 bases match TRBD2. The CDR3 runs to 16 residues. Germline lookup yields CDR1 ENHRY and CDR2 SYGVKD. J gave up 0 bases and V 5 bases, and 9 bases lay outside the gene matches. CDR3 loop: CAISPIRGGSSYEQYV. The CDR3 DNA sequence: TGTGCCATCAGTCCGATACGCGGGGGGTCCTCCTACGAGCAGTACGTC.

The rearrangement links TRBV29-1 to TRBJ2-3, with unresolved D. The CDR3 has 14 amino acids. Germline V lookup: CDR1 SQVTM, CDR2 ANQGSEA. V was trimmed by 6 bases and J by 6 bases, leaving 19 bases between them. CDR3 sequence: CSVLTTLGSDTQYF. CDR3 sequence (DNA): TGCAGCGTACTAACGACCCTAGGGTCTGATACGCAGTATTTT.

CDR3 DNA: TGTGCCAGCAAACCGGCGTCAGGCCTAGCCACCGGGGAGCTGTTTTTT. Protein: CASKPASGLATGELFF. The genes are TRBV19 and TRBJ2-2; maybe TRBD2 (5 bases). The CDR3 consists of 16 residues. Trimming pared 9 bases from V and 4 bases from J, leaving 21 bases between. CDR1 is LNHDA, CDR2 SQIVND, per germline (reference sequence).

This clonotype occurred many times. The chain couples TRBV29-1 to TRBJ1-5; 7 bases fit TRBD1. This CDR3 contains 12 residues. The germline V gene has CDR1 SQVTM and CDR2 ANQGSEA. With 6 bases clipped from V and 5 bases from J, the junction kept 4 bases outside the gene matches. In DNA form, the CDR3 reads TGCAGCGTAGACAGGGCCGATCAGCCCCAGCATTTT. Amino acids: CSVDRADQPQHF.

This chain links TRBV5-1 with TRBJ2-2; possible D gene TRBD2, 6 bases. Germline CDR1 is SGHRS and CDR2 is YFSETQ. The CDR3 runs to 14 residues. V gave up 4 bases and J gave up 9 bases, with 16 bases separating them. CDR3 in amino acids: CASSAGPQTWELFF. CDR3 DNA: TGCGCCAGCAGCGCGGGGCCTCAAACCTGGGAGCTGTTTTTT.

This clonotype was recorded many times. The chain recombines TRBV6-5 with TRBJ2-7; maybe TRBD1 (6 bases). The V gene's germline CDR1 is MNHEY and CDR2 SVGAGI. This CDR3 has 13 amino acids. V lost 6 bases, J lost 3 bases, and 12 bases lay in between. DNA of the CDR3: TGTGCCAGCAGACAAACAGGGAGCTACGAGCAGTACTTC. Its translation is CASRQTGSYEQYF.

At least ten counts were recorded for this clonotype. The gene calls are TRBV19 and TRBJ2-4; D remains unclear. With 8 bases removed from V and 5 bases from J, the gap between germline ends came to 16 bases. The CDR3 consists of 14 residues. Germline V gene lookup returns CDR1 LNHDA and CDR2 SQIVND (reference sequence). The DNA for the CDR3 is TGTGCCAGTCGTAGCCGTTTGAAGGAAAACATTCAGTACTTC. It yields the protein CASRSRLKENIQYF.

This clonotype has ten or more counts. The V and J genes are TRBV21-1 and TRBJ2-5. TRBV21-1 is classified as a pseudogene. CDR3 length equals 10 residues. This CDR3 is CARPGIPQYF. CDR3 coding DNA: TGTGCCAGGCCAGGCATCCCCCAGTACTTC.

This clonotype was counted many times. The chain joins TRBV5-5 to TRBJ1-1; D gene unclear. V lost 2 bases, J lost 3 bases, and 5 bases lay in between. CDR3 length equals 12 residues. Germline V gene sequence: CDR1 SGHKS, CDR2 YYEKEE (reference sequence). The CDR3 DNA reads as TGTGCCAGCAGCTTTGAGGACACTGAAGCTTTCTTT. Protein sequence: CASSFEDTEAFF.

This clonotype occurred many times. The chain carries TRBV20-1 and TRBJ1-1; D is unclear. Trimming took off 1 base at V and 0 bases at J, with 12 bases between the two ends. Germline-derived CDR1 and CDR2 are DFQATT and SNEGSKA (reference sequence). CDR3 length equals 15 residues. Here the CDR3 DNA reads TGCAGTGCTAGAGGGCAGCGGGCTATGAACACTGAAGCTTTCTTT. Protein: CSARGQRAMNTEAFF.

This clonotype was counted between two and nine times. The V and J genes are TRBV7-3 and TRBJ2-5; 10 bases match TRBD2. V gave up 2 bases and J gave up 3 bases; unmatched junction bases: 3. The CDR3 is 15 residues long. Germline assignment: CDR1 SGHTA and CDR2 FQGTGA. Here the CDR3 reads CASSLFGLAEETQYF. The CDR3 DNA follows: TGTGCCAGCAGCTTATTCGGACTAGCGGAAGAGACCCAGTACTTC.

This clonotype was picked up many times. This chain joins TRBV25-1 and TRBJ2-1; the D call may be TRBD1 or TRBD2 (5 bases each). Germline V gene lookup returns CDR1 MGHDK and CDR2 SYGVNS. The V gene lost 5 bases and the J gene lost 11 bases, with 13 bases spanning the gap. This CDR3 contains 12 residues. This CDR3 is CASSQSGTQQFF. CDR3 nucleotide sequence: TGTGCCAGCAGTCAATCGGGGACCCAGCAGTTCTTC.

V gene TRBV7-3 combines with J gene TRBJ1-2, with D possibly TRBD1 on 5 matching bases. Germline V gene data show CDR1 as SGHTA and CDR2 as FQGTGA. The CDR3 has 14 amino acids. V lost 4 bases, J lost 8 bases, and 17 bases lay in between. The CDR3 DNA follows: TGTGCCAGCAGCTCCCCCGGGGGGGGAGGGGGCTACACCTTC. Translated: CASSSPGGGGGYTF. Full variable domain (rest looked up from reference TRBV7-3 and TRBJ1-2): GAGVSQTPSNKVTEKGKYVELRCDPISGHTALYWYRQSLGQGPEFLIYFQGTGAADDSGLPNDRFFAVRPEGSVSTLKIQRTERGDSAVYLCASSSPGGGGGYTFGSGTRLTVV.

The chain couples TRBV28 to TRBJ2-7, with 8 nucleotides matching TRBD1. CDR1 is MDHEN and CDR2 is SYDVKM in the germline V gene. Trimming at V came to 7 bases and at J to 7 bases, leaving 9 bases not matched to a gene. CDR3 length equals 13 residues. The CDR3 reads CASNAQGVLEQYV. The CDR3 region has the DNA TGTGCCAGCAATGCACAGGGGGTCTTAGAGCAGTACGTC.

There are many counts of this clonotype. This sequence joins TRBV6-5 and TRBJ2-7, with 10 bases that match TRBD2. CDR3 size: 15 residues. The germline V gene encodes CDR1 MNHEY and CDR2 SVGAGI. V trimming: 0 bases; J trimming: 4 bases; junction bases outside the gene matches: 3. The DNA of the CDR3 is TGTGCCAGCAGTTACTCGCTAGCGGGGGCGTACGAGCAGTACTTC. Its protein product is CASSYSLAGAYEQYF.

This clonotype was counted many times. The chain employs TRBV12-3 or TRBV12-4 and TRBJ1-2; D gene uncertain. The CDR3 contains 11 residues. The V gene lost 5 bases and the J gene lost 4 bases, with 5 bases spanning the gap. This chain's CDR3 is CASSRSYGYTF. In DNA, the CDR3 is TGTGCCAGCAGTCGAAGCTATGGCTACACCTTC.

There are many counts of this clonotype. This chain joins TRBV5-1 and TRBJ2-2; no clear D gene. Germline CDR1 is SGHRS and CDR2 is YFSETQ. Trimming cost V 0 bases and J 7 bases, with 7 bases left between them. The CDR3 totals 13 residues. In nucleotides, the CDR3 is TGCGCCAGCAGCTTGGAGGTTCACGGGGAGCTGTTTTTT. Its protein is CASSLEVHGELFF.

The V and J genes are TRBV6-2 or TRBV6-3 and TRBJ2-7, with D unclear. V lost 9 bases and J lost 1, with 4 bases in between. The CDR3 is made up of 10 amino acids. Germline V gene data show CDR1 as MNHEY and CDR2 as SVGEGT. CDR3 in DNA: TGTGCCAGACCATCCTACGAGCAGTACGTC. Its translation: CARPSYEQYV.

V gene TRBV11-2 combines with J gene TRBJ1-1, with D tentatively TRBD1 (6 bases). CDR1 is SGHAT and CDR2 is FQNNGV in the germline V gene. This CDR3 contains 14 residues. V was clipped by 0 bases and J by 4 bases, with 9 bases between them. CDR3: CASSLEQGLTEAFF. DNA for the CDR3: TGTGCCAGCAGCTTAGAGCAGGGGCTCACTGAAGCTTTCTTT.

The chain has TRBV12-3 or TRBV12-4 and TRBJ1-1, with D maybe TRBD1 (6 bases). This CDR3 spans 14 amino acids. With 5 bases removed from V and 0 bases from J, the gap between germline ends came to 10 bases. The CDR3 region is CASSRDIVNTEAFF. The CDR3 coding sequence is TGTGCCAGCAGTCGGGACATAGTGAACACTGAAGCTTTCTTT.